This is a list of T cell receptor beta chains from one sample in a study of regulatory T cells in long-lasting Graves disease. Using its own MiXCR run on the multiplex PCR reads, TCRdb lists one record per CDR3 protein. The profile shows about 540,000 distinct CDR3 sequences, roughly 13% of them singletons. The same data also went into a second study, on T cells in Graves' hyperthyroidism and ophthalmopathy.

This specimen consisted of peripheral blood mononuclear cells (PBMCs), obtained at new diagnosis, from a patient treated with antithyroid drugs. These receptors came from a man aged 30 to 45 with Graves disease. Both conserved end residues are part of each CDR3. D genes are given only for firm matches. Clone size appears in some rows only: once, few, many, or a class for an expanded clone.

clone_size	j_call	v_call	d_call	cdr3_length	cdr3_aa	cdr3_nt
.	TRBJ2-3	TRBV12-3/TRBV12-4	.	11	CASSLADAQYF	TGTGCCAGCAGTTTAGCGGATGCGCAGTATTTT
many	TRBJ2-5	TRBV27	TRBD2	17	CASSGMAAGVGAETQYF	TGTGCCAGCAGTGGGATGGCGGCGGGAGTTGGAGCAGAGACCCAGTACTTC
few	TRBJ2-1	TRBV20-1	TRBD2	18	CSARSSGRAGHVIDEQFF	TGCAGTGCTAGATCTAGCGGGAGGGCCGGACATGTTATCGATGAGCAGTTCTTC
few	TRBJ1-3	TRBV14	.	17	CASSQDLRRGAGNTIYF	TGTGCCAGCAGCCAAGACCTTAGACGGGGTGCTGGAAACACCATATATTTT
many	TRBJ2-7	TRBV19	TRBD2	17	CASSIDPTVAGGGEQYF	TGTGCCAGTAGTATAGATCCCACGGTCGCGGGAGGAGGCGAGCAGTACTTC
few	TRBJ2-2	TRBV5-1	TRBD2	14	CASSPSGRAGELFF	TGCGCCAGCAGCCCTAGCGGGAGGGCCGGGGAGCTGTTTTTT
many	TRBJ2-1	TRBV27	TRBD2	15	CASTKLAGVGNEQFF	TGTGCCAGCACCAAACTAGCGGGAGTTGGCAATGAGCAGTTCTTC
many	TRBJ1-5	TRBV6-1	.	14	CASTTPYGVQPQHF	TGTGCCAGCACCACCCCATATGGGGTACAGCCCCAGCATTTT
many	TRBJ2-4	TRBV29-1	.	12	CSVAGGINIQYF	TGCAGCGTTGCCGGCGGAATTAACATTCAGTACTTC
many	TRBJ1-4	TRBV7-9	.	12	CASSSTVEKLFF	TGTGCCAGCAGCTCGACAGTTGAAAAACTGTTTTTT
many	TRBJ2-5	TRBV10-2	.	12	CASSEKRETQYF	TGCGCCAGCAGTGAGAAGCGGGAGACCCAGTACTTC
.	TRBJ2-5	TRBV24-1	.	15	CATSDLVGGKETQYF	TGTGCCACCAGTGATTTGGTTGGGGGGAAGGAGACCCAGTACTTC
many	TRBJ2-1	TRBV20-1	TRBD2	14	CSAKREKWDNEQFF	TGCAGTGCTAAGCGGGAGAAGTGGGACAATGAGCAGTTCTTC
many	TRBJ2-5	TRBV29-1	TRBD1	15	CSVVPPRGRRETQYF	TGCAGCGTTGTCCCCCCCAGGGGGCGGCGGGAGACCCAGTACTTC
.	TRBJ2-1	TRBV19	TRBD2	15	CASSILTSGGGEQFF	TGTGCCAGTAGTATCCTGACTAGCGGAGGGGGTGAGCAGTTCTTC
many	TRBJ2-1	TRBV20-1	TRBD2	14	CSVPTSGRSNEQFF	TGCAGTGTTCCGACTAGCGGGAGAAGCAATGAGCAGTTCTTC
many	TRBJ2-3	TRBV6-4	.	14	CASSGLGGTDTQYF	TGTGCCAGCAGTGGGTTAGGCGGCACAGATACGCAGTATTTT
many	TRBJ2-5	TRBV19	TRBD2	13	CASSGTSAETQYF	TGTGCCAGTAGTGGAACTAGCGCAGAGACCCAGTACTTC
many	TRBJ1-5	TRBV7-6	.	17	CASSLAGGYEGNQPQHF	TGTGCCAGCAGCTTAGCAGGGGGTTATGAGGGCAATCAGCCCCAGCATTTT
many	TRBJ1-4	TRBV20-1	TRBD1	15	CSAPSNRGGEEKLFF	TGCAGTGCTCCCTCCAACAGGGGCGGCGAAGAAAAACTGTTTTTT
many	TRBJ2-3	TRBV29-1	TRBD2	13	CSVVAGRGDTQYF	TGCAGCGTTGTAGCGGGCCGGGGAGATACGCAGTATTTT
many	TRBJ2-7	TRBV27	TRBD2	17	CASSFRSSGDWAYEQYF	TGTGCCAGCAGTTTCAGGAGTAGCGGGGATTGGGCCTACGAGCAGTACTTC
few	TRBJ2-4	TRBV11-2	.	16	CASSPTSGTGVNIQYF	TGTGCCAGCAGCCCTACTAGCGGGACAGGGGTCAACATTCAGTACTTC
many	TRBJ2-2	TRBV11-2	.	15	CASSLSPGQSKELFF	TGTGCCAGCAGCTTAAGCCCCGGACAGTCCAAGGAGCTGTTTTTT
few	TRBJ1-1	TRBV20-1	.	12	CSALTLNTEAFF	TGCAGTGCCCTTACATTGAACACTGAAGCTTTCTTT
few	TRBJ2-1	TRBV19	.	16	CASMHRGGFTYNEQFF	TGTGCCAGTATGCACAGGGGGGGGTTCACCTACAATGAGCAGTTCTTC
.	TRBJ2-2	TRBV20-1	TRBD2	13	CSAGRGDTGELFF	TGCAGTGCTGGGCGGGGGGATACCGGGGAGCTGTTTTTT
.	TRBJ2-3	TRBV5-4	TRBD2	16	CASSAGLAGRADTQYF	TGTGCCAGCAGCGCGGGACTAGCGGGGAGGGCAGATACGCAGTATTTT
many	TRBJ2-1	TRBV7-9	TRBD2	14	CASSTSGRDNEQFF	TGTGCCAGCAGCACGAGCGGGAGAGACAATGAGCAGTTCTTC
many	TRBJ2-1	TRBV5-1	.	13	CASSLNRYNEQFF	TGCGCCAGCAGCTTGAATAGGTACAATGAGCAGTTCTTC
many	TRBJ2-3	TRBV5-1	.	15	CASSPSTGSTDTQYF	TGTGCCAGCAGCCCATCGACAGGTAGCACAGATACGCAGTATTTT
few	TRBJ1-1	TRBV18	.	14	CASSARDTNTEAFF	TGTGCCAGCTCAGCCCGGGACACGAACACTGAAGCTTTCTTT
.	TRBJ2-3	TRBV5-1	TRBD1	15	CASSDRGSNPDTQYF	TGCGCCAGCAGCGACAGGGGCTCAAACCCAGATACGCAGTATTTT
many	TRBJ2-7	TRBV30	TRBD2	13	CAWRREGSYEQYF	TGTGCCTGGAGACGGGAGGGGTCCTACGAGCAGTACTTC
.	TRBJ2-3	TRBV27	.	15	CASSLVGAAGDTQYF	TGTGCCAGCAGTTTAGTGGGGGCGGCCGGAGATACGCAGTATTTT
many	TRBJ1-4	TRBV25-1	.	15	CASSATGTANEKLFF	TGTGCCAGCAGTGCAACCGGGACGGCTAATGAAAAACTGTTTTTT
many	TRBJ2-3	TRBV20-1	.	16	CSAVGGLSPGTDTQYF	TGCAGTGCTGTGGGGGGACTCTCCCCCGGCACAGATACGCAGTATTTT
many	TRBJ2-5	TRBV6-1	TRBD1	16	CASSEAGWTGIETQYF	TGTGCCAGCAGTGAAGCGGGGTGGACAGGGATAGAGACCCAGTACTTC
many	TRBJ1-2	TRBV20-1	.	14	CSASAAAWGYGYTF	TGCAGTGCTAGTGCAGCAGCGTGGGGCTATGGCTACACCTTC
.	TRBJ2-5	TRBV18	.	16	CASSPPRDRGFETQYF	TGTGCCAGCTCACCACCGAGGGACCGTGGGTTTGAGACCCAGTACTTC
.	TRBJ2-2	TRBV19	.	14	CASTPLLATGELFF	TGTGCCAGTACCCCCCTCTTAGCAACCGGGGAGCTGTTTTTT
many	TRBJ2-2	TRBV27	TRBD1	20	CASSLPNPPDRLGNTGELFF	TGTGCCAGCAGTCTCCCCAACCCTCCGGACAGGTTGGGGAACACCGGGGAGCTGTTTTTT
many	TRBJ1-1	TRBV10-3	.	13	CAISDGLNTEAFF	TGTGCCATCAGTGACGGATTGAACACTGAAGCTTTCTTT
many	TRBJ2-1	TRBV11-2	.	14	CASSYLRRTFEQFF	TGTGCCAGCAGTTATCTCCGGAGGACGTTCGAGCAGTTCTTC
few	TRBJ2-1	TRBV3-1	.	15	CASTRRGGSYNEQFF	TGTGCCAGCACCCGCCGAGGGGGTTCCTACAATGAGCAGTTCTTC
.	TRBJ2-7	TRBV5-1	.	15	CVSSLGGTGSYEQYF	TGCGTCAGCAGCTTGGGGGGGACAGGATCCTACGAGCAGTACTTC
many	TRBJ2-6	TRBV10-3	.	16	CAISGDRYSGANVLTF	TGTGCCATCAGTGGAGACCGATACTCTGGGGCCAACGTCCTGACTTTC